One and the same sample provided the 17 T cell receptor beta chains below, sequenced in a study of blood T cell repertoires in COVID-19. This table comes from immunoSEQ multiplex PCR, and its TCRdb copy is limited to in-frame clones, with some not included. Among over 250,000 clones listed, roughly 91% were seen once. Sequenced: PBMCs or T cells enriched from blood (not recorded which). These TCRs come from a woman aged 55-69 years who had recovered from COVID-19.

This chain links TRBV5-6 with TRBJ1-1; TRBD1 might be the D (5 bases). Germline V gives CDR1 SGHDT, CDR2 YYEEEE. V dropped 3 bases and J dropped 8 bases, with 11 bases sitting between them. CDR3 length: 12 amino acids. The CDR3 spells CASSSYGGEAFF. The CDR3 nucleotides are TGTGCCAGCAGCTCTTACGGGGGGGAAGCTTTCTTT.

V usage is TRBV7-9 and J usage is TRBJ1-2; 7 bases align to TRBD1. Germline CDR1 and CDR2: SEHNR and FQNEAQ (reference sequence). J gave up 4 bases and V 4 bases, and 9 bases lay outside the gene matches. This CDR3 contains 15 residues. This chain's CDR3 is CASSSNSPGGYGYTF. The CDR3 bases are TGTGCCAGCAGCTCCAACTCCCCAGGGGGCTATGGCTACACCTTC.

The rearrangement uses TRBV7-9 and TRBJ2-3, with 7 bases aligning to TRBD2. The germline V gene has CDR1 SEHNR and CDR2 FQNEAQ (reference sequence). The CDR3 runs to 16 residues. With V trimmed by 2 bases and J by 2 bases, 7 bases remained unmatched. The CDR3 DNA sequence: TGTGCCAGCAGCTTAATATGGGGGGGAAACACAGATACGCAGTATTTT. Its translation: CASSLIWGGNTDTQYF.

The chain has TRBV28 and TRBJ2-2, with 12 bases fitting TRBD2. V lost 5 bases and J lost 9; bases outside the gene matches: 7. Germline V CDR1 and CDR2: MDHEN, SYDVKM. The CDR3 sequence is 15 residues long. The chain's CDR3 is CASSTSGGYGRELFF. In nucleotides, the CDR3 is TGTGCCAGCAGTACTAGCGGGGGGTACGGCCGGGAGCTGTTTTTT.

This clone occurred once. This chain uses TRBV3-1 (or the pseudogene TRBV3-2) with TRBJ2-7; TRBD2 might be the D (6 bases). The germline V gene encodes CDR1 LGHDT and CDR2 YNNKEL (reference sequence). The CDR3 is 15 residues long. The germline V and J ends were trimmed by 4 bases and 1 base, with 14 bases remaining between them. The CDR3, as DNA: TGTGCCAGCAGCCGACCGGGGGACCTATCCTACGAGCAGTACTTC. It encodes CASSRPGDLSYEQYF.

V is TRBV5-1 and J is TRBJ2-1, with a possible D match to TRBD1 (6 bases). Trimming removed 0 bases at V and 3 bases at J, with 13 bases between. Per germline, CDR1 SGHRS and CDR2 YFSETQ. The CDR3 is 16 residues long. The CDR3 reads CASSLVAGANYNEQFF. DNA of the CDR3: TGCGCCAGCAGCTTGGTTGCAGGGGCGAACTACAATGAGCAGTTCTTC. The variable domain in full, with the rest retrieved from reference TRBV5-1 and TRBJ2-1, is KAGVTQTPRYLIKTRGQQVTLSCSPISGHRSVSWYQQTPGQGLQFLFEYFSETQRNKGNFPGRFSGRQFSNSRSEMNVSTLELGDSALYLCASSLVAGANYNEQFFGPGTRLTVL.

This chain uses TRBV6-2 or TRBV6-3 with TRBJ1-1; D is uncertain. The CDR3 has 11 amino acids. CDR1 MNHEY and CDR2 SVGEGT come from the germline V gene. Trimming stripped 4 bases from V and 3 bases from J, with 3 bases between. CDR3 DNA: TGTGCCAGCAGTTTCGACACTGAAGCTTTCTTT. This codes for CASSFDTEAFF.

The V gene is TRBV10-3, the J gene TRBJ1-2; 8 bases map to TRBD1. CDR3 size: 15 residues. CDR1 is ENHRY, CDR2 SYGVKD, per germline. V shed 6 bases and J 7 bases; nucleotides not matched to a gene: 13. CDR3 sequence (DNA): TGTGCCATCAGATACTCCGGGACAGGCCCCTCTGGCTACACCTTC. Translating it yields CAIRYSGTGPSGYTF.

The chain combines TRBV28 with TRBJ2-7; 9 bases agree with TRBD2. Germline values: CDR1 MDHEN, CDR2 SYDVKM. V was clipped by 3 bases and J by 2 bases; unmatched bases: 8. This CDR3 is 16 amino acids long. As DNA, the CDR3 is TGTGCCAGCAGTTTGGTAGCGGGAGAGCGGCCCTACGAGCAGTACTTC. Protein: CASSLVAGERPYEQYF.

This clone has only a few counts. V is TRBV24-1 and J is TRBJ2-7; no firm D call. The V end lost 3 bases, the J end lost 3 bases, and 14 bases lay between the germline ends. From germline, CDR1 is KGHDR and CDR2 SFDVKD. The CDR3 runs 15 residues. The CDR3 reads CATSDPDRNHYEQYF. In DNA form, the CDR3 reads TGTGCCACCAGTGATCCTGATAGAAACCACTACGAGCAGTACTTC.

The chain recombines TRBV28 with TRBJ2-1, with D maybe TRBD1 (5 bases). V lost 7 bases, J lost 8 bases, and 24 bases lay in between. The germline V gene has CDR1 MDHEN and CDR2 SYDVKM. The CDR3 spans 16 residues. For the CDR3, the DNA is TGTGCCAGCACAACACGTGGCGCAACAGGCTTCCATGAGCAGTTCTTC. Protein: CASTTRGATGFHEQFF.

This clone was seen only once. Here the CDR3 reads CASSFRGRGQGYNEQFF. The CDR3 DNA reads as TGTGCCAGCAGCTTCAGAGGACGGGGACAGGGGTACAATGAGCAGTTCTTC. The rearrangement uses TRBV7-6 and TRBJ2-1, with 10 bases identical to TRBD1. Germline values: CDR1 SGHVS, CDR2 FNYEAQ. This CDR3 is built from 17 residues. V lost 3 bases to trimming and J lost 4 bases; unmatched junction nucleotides: 9. Drawing the rest from reference TRBV7-6 and TRBJ2-1, the complete variable domain is GAGVSQSPRYKVTKRGQDVALRCDPISGHVSLYWYRQALGQGPEFLTYFNYEAQQDKSGLPNDRFSAERPEGSISTLTIQRTEQRDSAMYRCASSFRGRGQGYNEQFFGPGTRLTVL.

The chain employs TRBV19 and TRBJ2-7; 7 bases match TRBD1. Germline loops: CDR1 LNHDA, CDR2 SQIVND (reference sequence). V shed 6 bases and J 2 bases; nucleotides not matched to a gene: 7. The CDR3 sequence is 14 residues long. CDR3 sequence: CASRGRGTAYEQYF. The CDR3 DNA reads TGTGCCAGTAGAGGCAGGGGGACAGCCTACGAGCAGTACTTC.

The gene calls are TRBV18 and TRBJ1-5; 8 bases are a match to TRBD1. J gave up 6 bases and V 6 bases, and 10 bases lay outside the gene matches. The CDR3 totals 15 residues. Germline CDR1 is KGHSH and CDR2 is LQKENI. The chain's CDR3 is CASSANGQGAQPQHF. In DNA form, the CDR3 reads TGTGCCAGCTCCGCCAACGGGCAGGGGGCTCAGCCCCAGCATTTT.

The chain combines TRBV30 with TRBJ1-1; 8 nucleotides align to TRBD1. The V gene's germline CDR1 is GTSNPN and CDR2 SVGIG (reference sequence). This CDR3 region has 12 residues. V lost 7 bases, J lost 4 bases, and 5 bases stayed unmatched. CDR3 loop: CASQGAGTEAFF. CDR3 bases: TGTGCCTCGCAGGGGGCGGGCACTGAAGCTTTCTTT.

The chain couples TRBV3-1 (or the pseudogene TRBV3-2) to TRBJ1-2; TRBD1 aligns across 8 bases. This CDR3 is built from 11 residues. V was pared by 4 bases and J by 11 bases, with 3 bases of the junction left unmatched. In germline, CDR1 is LGHDT, CDR2 YNNKEL (reference sequence). CDR3 sequence reads: CASSPGQGYTF. In nucleotides, the CDR3 is TGTGCCAGCAGCCCAGGACAGGGTTACACCTTC.

The V call is TRBV30, the J call TRBJ1-3; D gene unclear. There are 14 residues in the CDR3. Looked up from germline, CDR1 is GTSNPN and CDR2 is SVGIG (reference sequence). Trimming stripped 4 bases from V and 0 bases from J, with 10 bases between. CDR3 sequence (DNA): TGTGCCTGGAACGGGGAGAGCTCTGGAAACACCATATATTTT. Protein: CAWNGESSGNTIYF.